The T cell receptor (beta chain) described here comes from a study of T cells in tuberculosis. Background on the study: The T cells targeted glucose monomycolate, a mycobacterial lipid, via CD1B.

Clones were sequenced by immunoSEQ multiplex PCR, and TCRdb holds only the in-frame ones, with some missing. The sample consists of 30,000 to 35,000 clones, 92% of them appearing once. Each donor contributed 95,000 or so T cells on average, unsorted. Study-level findings and limits: Classification accuracy was around 85% (AUROC 0.85 to 0.95) with the GMM-specific repertoire. Smaller distances to GMM-specific TCRs suggested their expansion in active tuberculosis.

This clone came up once. What it binds is not known. This CDR3 comprises 15 residues. V was shortened by 2 bases and J by 12 bases, with 25 bases between the two germline ends. Looked up from germline, CDR1 is SQVTM and CDR2 is ANQGSEA. The rearrangement joins TRBV29-1 to TRBJ1-2; possibly TRBD1 for D (6 bases). The source is a donor between 10 and 35 years old with latent tuberculosis or without tuberculosis infection. Some clones in this sample may be carry-over from other donors' samples. Sequenced material: PBMCs. In DNA, the CDR3 is TGCAGCGTTGAAAGGAGACTATCCACACAGGGCGAGAACACCTTC. Its translation: CSVERRLSTQGENTF.